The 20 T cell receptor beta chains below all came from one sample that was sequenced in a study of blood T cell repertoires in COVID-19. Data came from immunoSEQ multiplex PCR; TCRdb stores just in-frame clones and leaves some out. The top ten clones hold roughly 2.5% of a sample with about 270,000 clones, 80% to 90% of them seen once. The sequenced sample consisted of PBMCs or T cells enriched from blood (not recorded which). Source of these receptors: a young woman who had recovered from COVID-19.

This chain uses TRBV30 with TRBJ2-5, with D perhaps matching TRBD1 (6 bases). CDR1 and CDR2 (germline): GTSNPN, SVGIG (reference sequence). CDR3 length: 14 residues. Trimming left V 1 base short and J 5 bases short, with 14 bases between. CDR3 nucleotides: TGTGCCTGGAGTGCTAGTGGGGGCGGGGAGACCCAGTACTTC. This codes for CAWSASGGGETQYF.

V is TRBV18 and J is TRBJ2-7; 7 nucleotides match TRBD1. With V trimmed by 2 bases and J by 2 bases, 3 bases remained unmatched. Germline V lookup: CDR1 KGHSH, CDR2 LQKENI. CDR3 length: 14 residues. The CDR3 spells CASSPGTETYEQYF. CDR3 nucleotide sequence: TGTGCCAGCTCACCAGGGACAGAAACCTACGAGCAGTACTTC.

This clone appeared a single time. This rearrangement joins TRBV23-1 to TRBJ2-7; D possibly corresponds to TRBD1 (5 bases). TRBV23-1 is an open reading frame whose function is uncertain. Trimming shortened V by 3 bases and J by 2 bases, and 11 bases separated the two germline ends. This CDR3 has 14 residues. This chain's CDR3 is CASSHNQGTYEQYF. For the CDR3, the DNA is TGCGCCAGCAGTCACAACCAGGGTACCTACGAGCAGTACTTC.

In nucleotides, the CDR3 is TGCAGTGCTAGTACCCGGGGGGGTAGCGGGACCTACTCCTACAATGAGCAGTTCTTC. Protein product: CSASTRGGSGTYSYNEQFF. The J gene is TRBJ2-1, the V gene TRBV20-1; 8 bases are shared with TRBD2. The V gene's germline CDR1 is DFQATT and CDR2 SNEGSKA (reference sequence). After removal of 3 bases from V and 0 bases from J, the junction contained 16 bases not matched to a gene. CDR3 length: 19 residues.

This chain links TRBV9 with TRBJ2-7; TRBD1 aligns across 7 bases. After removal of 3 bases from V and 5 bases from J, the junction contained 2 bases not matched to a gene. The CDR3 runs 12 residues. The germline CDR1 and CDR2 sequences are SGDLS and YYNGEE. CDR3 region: CASSADRDEQYF. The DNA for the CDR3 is TGTGCCAGCAGCGCTGACAGGGACGAGCAGTACTTC.

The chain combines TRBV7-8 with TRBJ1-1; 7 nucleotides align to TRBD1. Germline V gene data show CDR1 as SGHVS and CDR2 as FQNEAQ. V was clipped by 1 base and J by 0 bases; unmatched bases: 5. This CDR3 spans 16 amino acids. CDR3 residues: CASSLEGTDMNTEAFF. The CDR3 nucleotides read TGTGCCAGCAGCTTAGAAGGGACAGACATGAACACTGAAGCTTTCTTT.

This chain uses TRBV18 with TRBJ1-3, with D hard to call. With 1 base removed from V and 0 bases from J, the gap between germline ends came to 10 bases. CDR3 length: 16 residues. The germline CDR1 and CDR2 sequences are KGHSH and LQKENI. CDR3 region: CASSPQTVSSGNTIYF. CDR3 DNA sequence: TGTGCCAGCTCACCACAAACGGTGAGCTCTGGAAACACCATATATTTT.

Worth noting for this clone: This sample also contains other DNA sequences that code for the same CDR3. The DNA of the CDR3 is TGTGCCAGCAGTTATACAGGGCAGCCCCAGCATTTT. Translating gives CASSYTGQPQHF. V gene TRBV27 combines with J gene TRBJ1-5; weak D call: TRBD1 (6 bases). CDR1 and CDR2 (germline): MNHEY, SMNVEV (reference sequence). The length of the CDR3 is 12 residues. The V end lost 4 bases, the J end lost 7 bases, and 8 bases lay between the germline ends.

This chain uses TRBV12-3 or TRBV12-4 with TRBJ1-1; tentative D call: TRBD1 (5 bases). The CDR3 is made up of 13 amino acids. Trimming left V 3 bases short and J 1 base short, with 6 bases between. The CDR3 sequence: CASSFRENTEAFF. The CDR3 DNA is TGTGCCAGCAGTTTCAGGGAGAACACTGAAGCTTTCTTT.

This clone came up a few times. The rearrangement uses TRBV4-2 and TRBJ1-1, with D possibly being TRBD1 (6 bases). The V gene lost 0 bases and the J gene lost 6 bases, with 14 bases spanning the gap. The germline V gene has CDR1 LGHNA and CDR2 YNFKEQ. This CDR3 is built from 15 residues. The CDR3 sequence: CASSQDGQGLSEAFF. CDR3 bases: TGTGCCAGCAGCCAAGATGGGCAGGGGTTATCTGAAGCTTTCTTT.

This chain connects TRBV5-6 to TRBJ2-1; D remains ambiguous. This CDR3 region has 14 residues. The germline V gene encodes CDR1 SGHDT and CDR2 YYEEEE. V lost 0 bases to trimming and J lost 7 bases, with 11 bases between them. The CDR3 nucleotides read TGTGCCAGCAGCTTGGTTGGCAGCGCTAATGAGCAGTTCTTC. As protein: CASSLVGSANEQFF. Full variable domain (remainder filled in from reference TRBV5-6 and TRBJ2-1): DAGVTQSPTHLIKTRGQQVTLRCSPKSGHDTVSWYQQALGQGPQFIFQYYEEEERQRGNFPDRFSGHQFPNYSSELNVNALLLGDSALYLCASSLVGSANEQFFGPGTRLTVL.

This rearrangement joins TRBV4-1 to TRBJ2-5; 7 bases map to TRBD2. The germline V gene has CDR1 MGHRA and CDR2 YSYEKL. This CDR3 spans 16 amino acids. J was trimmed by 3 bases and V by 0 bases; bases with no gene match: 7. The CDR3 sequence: CASSQDDRLAEETQYF. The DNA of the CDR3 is TGCGCCAGCAGCCAAGATGACCGGCTAGCGGAAGAGACCCAGTACTTC.

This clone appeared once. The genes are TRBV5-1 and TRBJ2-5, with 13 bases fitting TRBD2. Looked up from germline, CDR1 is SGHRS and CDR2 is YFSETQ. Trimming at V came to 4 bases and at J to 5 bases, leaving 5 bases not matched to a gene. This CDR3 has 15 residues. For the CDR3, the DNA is TGCGCCAGCAGCCCCGGACTAGCGGGGGATGAGACCCAGTACTTC. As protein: CASSPGLAGDETQYF.

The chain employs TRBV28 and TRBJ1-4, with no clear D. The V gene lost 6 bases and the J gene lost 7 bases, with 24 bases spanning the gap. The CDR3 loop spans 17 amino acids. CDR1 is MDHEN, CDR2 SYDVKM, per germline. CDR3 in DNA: TGTGCCAGCAGCACCCCTATCTCGGGGAGAGACGGTGAAAAACTGTTTTTT. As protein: CASSTPISGRDGEKLFF.

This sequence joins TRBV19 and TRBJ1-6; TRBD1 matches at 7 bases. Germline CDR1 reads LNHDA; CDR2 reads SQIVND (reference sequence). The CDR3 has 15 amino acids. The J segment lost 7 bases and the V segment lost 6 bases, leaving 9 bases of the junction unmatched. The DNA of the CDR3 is TGTGCCAGTAGACTACAGGGGAATGACAATTCACCCCTCCACTTT. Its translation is CASRLQGNDNSPLHF.

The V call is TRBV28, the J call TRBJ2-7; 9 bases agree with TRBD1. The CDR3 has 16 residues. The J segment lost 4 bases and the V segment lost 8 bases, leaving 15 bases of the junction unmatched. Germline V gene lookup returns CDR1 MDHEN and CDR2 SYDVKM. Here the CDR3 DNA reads TGTGCCAGCCGCCCCGCCGGGACAGGGATGACTTACGAGCAGTACTTC. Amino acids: CASRPAGTGMTYEQYF.

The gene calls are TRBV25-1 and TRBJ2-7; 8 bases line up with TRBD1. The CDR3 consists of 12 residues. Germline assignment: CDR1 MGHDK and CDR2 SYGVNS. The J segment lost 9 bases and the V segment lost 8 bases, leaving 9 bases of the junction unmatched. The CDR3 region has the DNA TGTGCCAGCGGACAGGGCCCAGGCCCGCAGTACTTC. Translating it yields CASGQGPGPQYF.

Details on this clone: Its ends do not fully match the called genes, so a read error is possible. The CDR3 nucleotides read TGTGCCAGCAGCTTAAGTCCCGGGACAGCCTATTTCTTC. This gives the protein CASSLSPGTAYFF. The V gene is TRBV7-8, the J gene TRBJ1-2; the match to TRBD1 covers 7 bases. The germline gives CDR1 SGHVS, CDR2 FQNEAQ. The CDR3 loop spans 13 amino acids.

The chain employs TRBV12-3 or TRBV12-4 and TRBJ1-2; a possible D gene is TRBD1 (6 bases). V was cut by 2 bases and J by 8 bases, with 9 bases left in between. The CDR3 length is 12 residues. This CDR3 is CASSLYREGYTF. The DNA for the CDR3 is TGTGCCAGCAGTTTATACAGGGAGGGCTACACCTTC.

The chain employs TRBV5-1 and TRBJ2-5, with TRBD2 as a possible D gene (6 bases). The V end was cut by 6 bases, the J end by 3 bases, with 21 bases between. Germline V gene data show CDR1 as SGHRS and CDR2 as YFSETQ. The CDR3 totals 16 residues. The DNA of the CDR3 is TGCGCCAGCACCAACCCTGGGGGGAGTATCGAAGAGACCCAGTACTTC. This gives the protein CASTNPGGSIEETQYF.